This T cell receptor (beta chain) comes out of a study of T cell changes during pregnancy in multiple sclerosis. The length of the CDR3 is 13 residues. V was clipped by 2 bases and J by 4 bases, with 8 bases between them. Germline V gene sequence: CDR1 SNHLY, CDR2 FYNNEI. Repertoires were generated with immunoSEQ multiplex PCR, while TCRdb's copy carries only in-frame clones and drops some. The sample includes about 67,000 clones, roughly nine tenths of them seen just once. The chain joins TRBV2 to TRBJ1-2; D ambiguous. This sample comprised peripheral blood, obtained in the third trimester of pregnancy. The source of this sequence is a female donor with multiple sclerosis, enrolled in a pregnancy study. In DNA, the CDR3 is TGTGCCAGCAGTGAATCCGGTATCTATGGCTACACCTTC. It encodes CASSESGIYGYTF.